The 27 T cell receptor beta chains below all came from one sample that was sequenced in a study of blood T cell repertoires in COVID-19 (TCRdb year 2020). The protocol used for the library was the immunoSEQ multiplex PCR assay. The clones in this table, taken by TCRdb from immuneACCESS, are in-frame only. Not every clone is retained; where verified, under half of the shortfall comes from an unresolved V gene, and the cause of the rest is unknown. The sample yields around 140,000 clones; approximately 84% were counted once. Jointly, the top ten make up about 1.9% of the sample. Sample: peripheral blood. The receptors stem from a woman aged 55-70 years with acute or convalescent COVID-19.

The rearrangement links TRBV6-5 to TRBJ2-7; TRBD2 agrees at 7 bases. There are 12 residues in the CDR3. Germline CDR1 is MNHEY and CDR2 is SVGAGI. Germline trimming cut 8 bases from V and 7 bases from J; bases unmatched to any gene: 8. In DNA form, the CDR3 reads TGTGCCAGCCGGGAGGCCCCGAGGGAGCAGTACTTC. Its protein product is CASREAPREQYF.

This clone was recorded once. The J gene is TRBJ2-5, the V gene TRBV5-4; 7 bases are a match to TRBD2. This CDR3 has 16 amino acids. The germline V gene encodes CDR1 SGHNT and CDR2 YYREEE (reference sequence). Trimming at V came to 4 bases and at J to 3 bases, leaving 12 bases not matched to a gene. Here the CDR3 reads CASSPEWERDEETQYF. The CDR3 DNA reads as TGTGCCAGCAGCCCAGAGTGGGAGCGGGATGAAGAGACCCAGTACTTC.

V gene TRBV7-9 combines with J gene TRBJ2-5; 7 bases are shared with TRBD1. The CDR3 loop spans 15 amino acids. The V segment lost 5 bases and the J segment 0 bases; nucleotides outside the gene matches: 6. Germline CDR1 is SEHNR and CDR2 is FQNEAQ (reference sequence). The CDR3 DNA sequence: TGTGCCAGCAGCAACTACAGGGGCCACCAAGAGACCCAGTACTTC. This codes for CASSNYRGHQETQYF.

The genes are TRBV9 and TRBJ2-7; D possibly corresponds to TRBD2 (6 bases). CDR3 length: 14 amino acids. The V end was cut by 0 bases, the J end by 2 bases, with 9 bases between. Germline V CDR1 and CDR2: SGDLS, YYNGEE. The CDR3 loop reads CASSVALATYEQYF. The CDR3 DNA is TGTGCCAGCAGCGTAGCCCTAGCGACCTACGAGCAGTACTTC.

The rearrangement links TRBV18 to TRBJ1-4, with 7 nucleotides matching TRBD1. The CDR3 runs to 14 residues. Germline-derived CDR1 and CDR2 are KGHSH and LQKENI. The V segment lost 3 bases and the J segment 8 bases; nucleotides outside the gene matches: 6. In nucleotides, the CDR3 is TGTGCCAGCTCACCGTCCACAGGGGCCGAAAAACTGTTTTTT. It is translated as CASSPSTGAEKLFF. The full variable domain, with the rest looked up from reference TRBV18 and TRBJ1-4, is NAGVMQNPRHLVRRRGQEARLRCSPMKGHSHVYWYRQLPEEGLKFMVYLQKENIIDESGMPKERFSAEFPKEGPSILRIQQVVRGDSAAYFCASSPSTGAEKLFFGSGTQLSVL.

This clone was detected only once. CDR3 coding DNA: TGCGCCAGCAGCCTGAACCGACCGGGACAGGGTAGGAACTTGCAGTACTTC. As protein: CASSLNRPGQGRNLQYF. This chain connects TRBV5-1 to TRBJ2-7, with TRBD1 identical over 9 bases. CDR1 SGHRS and CDR2 YFSETQ come from the germline V gene. The CDR3 sequence is 17 residues long. V lost 4 bases to trimming and J lost 9 bases; unmatched junction nucleotides: 20.

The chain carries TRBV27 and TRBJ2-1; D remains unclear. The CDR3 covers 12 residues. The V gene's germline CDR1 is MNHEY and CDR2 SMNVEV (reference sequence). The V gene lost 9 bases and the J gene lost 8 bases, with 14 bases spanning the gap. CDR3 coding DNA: TGTGCCAGTCGGCCCCTGGGCGATGAGCAGTTCTTC. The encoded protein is CASRPLGDEQFF.

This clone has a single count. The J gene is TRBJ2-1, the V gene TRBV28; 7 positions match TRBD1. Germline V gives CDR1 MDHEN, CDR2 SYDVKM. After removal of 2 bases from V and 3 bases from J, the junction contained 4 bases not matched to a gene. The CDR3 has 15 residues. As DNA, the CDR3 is TGTGCCAGCAGTTTAGCACAGGGGCTCTACAATGAGCAGTTCTTC. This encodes CASSLAQGLYNEQFF. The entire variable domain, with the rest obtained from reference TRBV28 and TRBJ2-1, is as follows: DVKVTQSSRYLVKRTGEKVFLECVQDMDHENMFWYRQDPGLGLRLIYFSYDVKMKEKGDIPEGYSVSREKKERFSLILESASTNQTSMYLCASSLAQGLYNEQFFGPGTRLTVL.

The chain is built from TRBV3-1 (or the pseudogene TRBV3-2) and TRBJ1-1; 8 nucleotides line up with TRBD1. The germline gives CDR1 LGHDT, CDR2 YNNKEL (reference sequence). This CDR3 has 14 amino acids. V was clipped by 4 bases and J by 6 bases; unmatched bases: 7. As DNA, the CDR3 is TGTGCCAGCAGCCTCGGGACAGGTTCGGCTGAAGCTTTCTTT. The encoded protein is CASSLGTGSAEAFF.

The CDR3: CASSTRGGDTQYF. For the CDR3, the DNA is TGTGCCAGCAGTACCCGGGGGGGAGATACGCAGTATTTT. The rearrangement joins TRBV12-3 or TRBV12-4 to TRBJ2-3; 8 bases map to TRBD2. The CDR3 has 13 amino acids. V was pared by 5 bases and J by 5 bases, with 3 bases of the junction left unmatched.

The chain's CDR3 is CSVEDLAPSSYNEQFF. CDR3 in DNA: TGCAGCGTTGAAGATCTAGCGCCAAGCTCCTACAATGAGCAGTTCTTC. The chain has TRBV29-1 and TRBJ2-1; tentative D call: TRBD2 (6 bases). Germline CDR1 reads SQVTM; CDR2 reads ANQGSEA. There are 16 residues in the CDR3. The germline V and J ends were trimmed by 0 bases and 0 bases, with 12 bases remaining between them.

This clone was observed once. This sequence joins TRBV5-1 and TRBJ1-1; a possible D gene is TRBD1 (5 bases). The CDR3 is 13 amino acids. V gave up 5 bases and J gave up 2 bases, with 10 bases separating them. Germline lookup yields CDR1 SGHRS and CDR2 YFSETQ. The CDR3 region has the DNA TGCGCCAGCAGAATCGGGGGAAACACTGAAGCTTTCTTT. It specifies CASRIGGNTEAFF.

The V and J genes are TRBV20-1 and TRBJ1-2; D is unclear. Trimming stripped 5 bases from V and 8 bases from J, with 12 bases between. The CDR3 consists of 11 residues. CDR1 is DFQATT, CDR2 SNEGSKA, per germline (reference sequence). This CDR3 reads CSASPSRGYTF. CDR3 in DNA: TGCAGTGCTTCTCCGAGTCGAGGCTACACCTTC.

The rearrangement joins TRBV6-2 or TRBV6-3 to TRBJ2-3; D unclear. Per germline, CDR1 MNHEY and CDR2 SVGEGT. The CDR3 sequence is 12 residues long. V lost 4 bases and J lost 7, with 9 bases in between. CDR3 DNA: TGTGCCAGCAGTTCGACTGGCAATACGCAGTATTTT. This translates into CASSSTGNTQYF.

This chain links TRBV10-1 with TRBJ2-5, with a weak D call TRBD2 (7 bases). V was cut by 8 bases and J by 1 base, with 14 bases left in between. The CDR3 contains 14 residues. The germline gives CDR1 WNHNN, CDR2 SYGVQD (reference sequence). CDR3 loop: CASSEGGPQETQYF. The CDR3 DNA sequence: TGCGCCAGCTCTGAGGGGGGGCCCCAAGAGACCCAGTACTTC.

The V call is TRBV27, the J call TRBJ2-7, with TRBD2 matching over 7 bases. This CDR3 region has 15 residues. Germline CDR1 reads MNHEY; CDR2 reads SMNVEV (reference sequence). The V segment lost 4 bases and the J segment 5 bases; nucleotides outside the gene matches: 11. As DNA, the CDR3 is TGTGCCAGCAGTTCACCCAGTTCGCGGGAGAACGAGCAGTACTTC. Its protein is CASSSPSSRENEQYF.

This CDR3 reads CASSLFHRNTDTQYF. CDR3 DNA sequence: TGTGCCAGCAGCTTGTTTCACAGAAACACAGATACGCAGTATTTT. V gene TRBV5-6 combines with J gene TRBJ2-3; D is undetermined. Per germline, CDR1 SGHDT and CDR2 YYEEEE. The CDR3 is 15 residues long. V was clipped by 1 base and J by 2 bases, with 11 bases between them.

This chain's CDR3 is CASRMRTVNTEAFF. CDR3 coding DNA: TGTGCCAGTAGGATGAGGACAGTGAACACTGAAGCTTTCTTT. The gene calls are TRBV19 and TRBJ1-1; possibly TRBD1 for D (6 bases). This CDR3 region has 14 residues. The ends were cut back, 6 bases at V and 0 bases at J, with 11 bases in the middle. Germline CDR1 is LNHDA and CDR2 is SQIVND (reference sequence).

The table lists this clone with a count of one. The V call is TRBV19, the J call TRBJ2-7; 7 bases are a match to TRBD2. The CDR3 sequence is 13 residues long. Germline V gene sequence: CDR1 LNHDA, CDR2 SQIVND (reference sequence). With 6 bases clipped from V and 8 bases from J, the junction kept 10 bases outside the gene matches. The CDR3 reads CASSHTRERKQYF. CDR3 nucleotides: TGTGCCAGTAGCCATACGCGGGAGCGGAAGCAGTACTTC. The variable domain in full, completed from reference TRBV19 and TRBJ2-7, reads DGGITQSPKYLFRKEGQNVTLSCEQNLNHDAMYWYRQDPGQGLRLIYYSQIVNDFQKGDIAEGYSVSREKKESFPLTVTSAQKNPTAFYLCASSHTRERKQYFGPGTRLTVT.

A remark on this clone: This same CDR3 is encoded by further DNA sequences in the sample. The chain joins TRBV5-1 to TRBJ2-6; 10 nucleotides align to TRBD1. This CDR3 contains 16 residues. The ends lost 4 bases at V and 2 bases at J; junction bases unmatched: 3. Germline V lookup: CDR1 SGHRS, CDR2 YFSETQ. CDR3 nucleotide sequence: TGCGCCAGCAGCGTAGGACAGGGGGCTGGGGCCAACGTCCTGACTTTC. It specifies CASSVGQGAGANVLTF.

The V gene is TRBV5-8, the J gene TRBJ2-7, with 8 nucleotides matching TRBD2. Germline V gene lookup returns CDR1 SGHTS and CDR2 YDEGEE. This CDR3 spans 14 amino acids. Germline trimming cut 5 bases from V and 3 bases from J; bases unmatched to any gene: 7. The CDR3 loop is CASSLSGSGYEQYF. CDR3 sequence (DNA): TGTGCCAGCAGTCTAAGCGGGAGTGGCTACGAGCAGTACTTC.

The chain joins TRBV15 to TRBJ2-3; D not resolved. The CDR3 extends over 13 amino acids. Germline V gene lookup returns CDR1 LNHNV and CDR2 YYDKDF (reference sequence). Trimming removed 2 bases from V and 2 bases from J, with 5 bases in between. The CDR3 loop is CATSRSYTDTQYF. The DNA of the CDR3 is TGTGCCACCAGCAGATCTTACACAGATACGCAGTATTTT.

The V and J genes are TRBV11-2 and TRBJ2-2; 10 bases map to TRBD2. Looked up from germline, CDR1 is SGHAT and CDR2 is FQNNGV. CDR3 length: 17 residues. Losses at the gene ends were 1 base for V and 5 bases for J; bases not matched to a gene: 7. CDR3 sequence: CASSLGSSGSRTGELFF. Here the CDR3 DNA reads TGTGCCAGCAGCTTAGGGTCTAGCGGGAGCCGAACCGGGGAGCTGTTTTTT.

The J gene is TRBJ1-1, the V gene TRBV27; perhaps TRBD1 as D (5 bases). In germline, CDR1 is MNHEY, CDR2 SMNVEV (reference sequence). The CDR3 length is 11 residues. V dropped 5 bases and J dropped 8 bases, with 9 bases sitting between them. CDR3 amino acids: CASSQGREAFF. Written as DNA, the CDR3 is TGTGCCAGCAGTCAGGGCCGCGAAGCTTTCTTT.

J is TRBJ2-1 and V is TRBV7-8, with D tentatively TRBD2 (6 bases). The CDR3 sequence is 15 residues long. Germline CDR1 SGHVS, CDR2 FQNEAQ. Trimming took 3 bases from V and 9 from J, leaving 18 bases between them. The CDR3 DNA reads TGTGCCAGCAGCTTTCGGAGGGACCTGCGGAGTGAGCAGTTCTTC. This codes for CASSFRRDLRSEQFF.

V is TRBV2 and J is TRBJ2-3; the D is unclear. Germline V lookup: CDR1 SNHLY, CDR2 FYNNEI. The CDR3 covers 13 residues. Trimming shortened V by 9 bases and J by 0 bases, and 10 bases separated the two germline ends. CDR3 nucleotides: TGTGCCAGGAACCAGGATAGCACAGATACGCAGTATTTT. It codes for CARNQDSTDTQYF.

In DNA form, the CDR3 reads TGTGCCAGCTCACGCGCGGGAGGAAGAAGCTCCTACAATGAGCAGTTCTTC. Encoded protein: CASSRAGGRSSYNEQFF. V is TRBV18 and J is TRBJ2-1; 8 positions match TRBD2. The V gene end was trimmed by 4 bases and the J gene end by 0 bases; junction bases not matched to a gene: 8. Germline CDR1 is KGHSH and CDR2 is LQKENI. The CDR3 extends over 17 amino acids.